This T cell receptor beta chain was obtained from a study of shared clonotypes between healthy human individuals. Study outcomes and limitations: Approximately 4.6% of naive CD4 clonotypes were common to several donors. Shared clonotypes across all four donors exceeded non-shared ones in generation probability. Among donors, sharing of clonotypes was expected to be affected by sequencing depth.

Points on this clone: The antigen is unknown.

TCRdb keeps only in-frame clones here, not all; method: immunoSEQ multiplex PCR. Found here are 950,000 to 1,300,000 clones, about 75% of them singletons; the top ten hold roughly 1.4%. This CDR3 has 17 residues. The germline V gene encodes CDR1 MNHEY and CDR2 SMNVEV (reference sequence). With 5 bases removed from V and 1 base from J, the gap between germline ends came to 15 bases. The gene calls are TRBV27 and TRBJ1-6; D might be TRBD1 (5 bases). Sequencing was done on a sample of memory CD4+ T cells sorted from blood. Regarding subset: CD45RA-negative fraction. The receptor comes from a man aged 18-30 years in good health. DNA of the CDR3: TGTGCCAGCAGTCCCCGTGGGGGGGATTCCTATAATTCACCCCTCCACTTT. Translation: CASSPRGGDSYNSPLHF.